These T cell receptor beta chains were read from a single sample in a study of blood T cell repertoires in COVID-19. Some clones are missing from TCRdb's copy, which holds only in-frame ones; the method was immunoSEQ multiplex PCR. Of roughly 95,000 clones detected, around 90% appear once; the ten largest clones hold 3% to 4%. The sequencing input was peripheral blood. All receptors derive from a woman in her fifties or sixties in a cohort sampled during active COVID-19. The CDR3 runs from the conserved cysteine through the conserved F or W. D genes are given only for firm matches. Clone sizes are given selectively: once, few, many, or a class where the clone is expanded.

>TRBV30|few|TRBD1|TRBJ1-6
TGTGCCTGGAGAAGACAGGGAGATAATTCACCCCTCCACTTT
CAWRRQGDNSPLHF
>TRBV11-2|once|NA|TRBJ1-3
TGTGCCAGCAGCTCAAACCATCAGGGTTTGGGAAACACCATATATTTT
CASSSNHQGLGNTIYF
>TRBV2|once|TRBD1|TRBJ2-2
TGTGCCAGCAGTCCTCAGGGGGCTCTGAACACCGGGGAGCTGTTTTTT
CASSPQGALNTGELFF
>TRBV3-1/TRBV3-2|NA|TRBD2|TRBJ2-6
TGTGCCAGCAGCCCTAGGGAGGGCTATTGGGGATCTGGGGCCAACGTCCTGACTTTC
CASSPREGYWGSGANVLTF
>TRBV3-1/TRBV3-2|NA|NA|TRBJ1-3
TGTGCCAGCAGCCAAGGAACAACAGGGTCCCGTAACACCATATATTTT
CASSQGTTGSRNTIYF
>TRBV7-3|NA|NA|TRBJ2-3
TGTGCCAGCAGCTTAGGCCCTAGCTCCACAGATACGCAGTATTTT
CASSLGPSSTDTQYF
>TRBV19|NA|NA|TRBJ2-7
TGTGCCAGTAGTATAGGGTTGGGGCAGTTATACGAGCAGTACTTC
CASSIGLGQLYEQYF
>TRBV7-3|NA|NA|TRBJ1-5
TGTGCCAGCAGCTCCAACACCAGAGCAAGGAGGGGAAATCAGCCCCAGCATTTT
CASSSNTRARRGNQPQHF
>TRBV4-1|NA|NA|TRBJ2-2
TGCGCCAGCAGCCAAGACAGGGCACCGAACGCCGGGGAGCTGTTTTTT
CASSQDRAPNAGELFF
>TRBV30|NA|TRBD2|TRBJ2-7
TGTGCCTGGAGTTGGGTGGGGACTAGCGGATCTAACTCCTACGAGCAGTACTTC
CAWSWVGTSGSNSYEQYF
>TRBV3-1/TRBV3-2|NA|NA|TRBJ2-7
TGTGCCAGCAGCCAAGGGGGGGTTATTACCTACGAGCAGTACTTC
CASSQGGVITYEQYF
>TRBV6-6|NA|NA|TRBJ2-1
TGTGCCAGCATCAAACAGGTGGAGGGTTCCTACAATGAGCAGTTCTTC
CASIKQVEGSYNEQFF
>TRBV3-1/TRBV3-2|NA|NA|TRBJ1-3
TGTGCCAGCAGCCAAGAGCGGAACTCTGGAAACACCATATATTTT
CASSQERNSGNTIYF
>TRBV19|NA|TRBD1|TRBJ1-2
TGTGCCAGTACGGGACCGGGACAGGGGTTGAATGGCTACACCTTC
CASTGPGQGLNGYTF
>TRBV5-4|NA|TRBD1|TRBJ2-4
TGTGCCAGCAGCTCCGGCTCGGGGACAGGCACCAAAAACATTCAGTACTTC
CASSSGSGTGTKNIQYF
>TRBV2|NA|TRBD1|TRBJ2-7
TGTGCCAGCAGTGAAGCTCCGGGACAGGGGTACGAGCAGTACTTC
CASSEAPGQGYEQYF
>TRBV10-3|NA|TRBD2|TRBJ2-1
TGTGCCATCAGTGAGGACACTAGCGTCAATGAGCAGTTCTTC
CAISEDTSVNEQFF
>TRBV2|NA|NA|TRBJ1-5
TGTGCCAGCAGTGCCCTTGGAGGTTGGCATCCCCAGCATTTT
CASSALGGWHPQHF
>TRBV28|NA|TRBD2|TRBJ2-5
TGTGCCAGCAGTCCCTACGGTCTAGCGGTCAGAGAGACCCAGTACTTC
CASSPYGLAVRETQYF
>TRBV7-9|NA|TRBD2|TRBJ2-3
TGTGCCAGCAGCTCTAGCGGGAGTGCAGATACGCAGTATTTT
CASSSSGSADTQYF
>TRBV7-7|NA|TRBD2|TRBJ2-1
TGTGCTAGCAGCCCATGGACTAGTTCTATCGGGAATGAGCAGTTCTTC
CASSPWTSSIGNEQFF
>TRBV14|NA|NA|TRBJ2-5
TGTGCCAGCAGCCACCGACTTTCCGGGACTTTCCAAGAGACCCAGTACTTC
CASSHRLSGTFQETQYF
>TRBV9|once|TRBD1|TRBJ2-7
TGTGCCAGCAGCCAACAGGGGGCCTCCTACGAGCAGTACTTC
CASSQQGASYEQYF
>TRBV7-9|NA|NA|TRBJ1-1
TGTGCCAGCTTTCGACAGCGCCACTCGAACACTGAAGCTTTCTTT
CASFRQRHSNTEAFF
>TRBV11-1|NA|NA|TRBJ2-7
TGTGCCAGCAGCTTACACACCCGCTCCTACGAGCAGTACTTC
CASSLHTRSYEQYF
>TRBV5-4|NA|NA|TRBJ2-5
TGTGCCAGCAGCTTTGAACAGGCCCAAGAGACCCAGTACTTC
CASSFEQAQETQYF
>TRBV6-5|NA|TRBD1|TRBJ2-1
TGTGCCAGCAGTTACTCGGGACAGGTTTACAATGAGCAGTTCTTC
CASSYSGQVYNEQFF
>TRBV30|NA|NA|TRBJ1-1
TGTGCCTGGATAAGGGGGGAAGCTTTCTTT
CAWIRGEAFF
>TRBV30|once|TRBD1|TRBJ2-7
TGTGCCTGGAGCCAGACGGGACAGGCGGTTTGGTACGAGCAGTACTTC
CAWSQTGQAVWYEQYF
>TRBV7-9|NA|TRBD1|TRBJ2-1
TGTGCCAGCAGCTTAAAGTACGGGACAGGGAACAATGAGCAGTTCTTC
CASSLKYGTGNNEQFF
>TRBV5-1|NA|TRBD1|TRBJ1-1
TGCGCCAGCAGCTCGGGACAGCCGAACACTGAAGCTTTCTTT
CASSSGQPNTEAFF
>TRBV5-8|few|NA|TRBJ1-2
TGTGCCAGCAGGCACAACCCCACAGGGCCCTCTGGCTATGGCTACACCTTC
CASRHNPTGPSGYGYTF
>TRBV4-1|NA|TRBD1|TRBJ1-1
TGCGCCAGCAGCCAAGTGGGACAGATGAACACTGAAGCTTTCTTT
CASSQVGQMNTEAFF
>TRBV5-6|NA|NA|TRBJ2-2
TGTGCCAGCAGCCCGCTTGGGGGGGGCGCGAACACCGGGGAGCTGTTTTTT
CASSPLGGGANTGELFF
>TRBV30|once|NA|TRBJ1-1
TGTGCCTCGCGGGGGGTCACTGAAGCTTTCTTT
CASRGVTEAFF
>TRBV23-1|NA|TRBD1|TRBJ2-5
TGCGCCAGCAGTCAATCTAGGTTTGGGACAGGGCAACCCTGCGGGGAGACCCAGTACTTC
CASSQSRFGTGQPCGETQYF
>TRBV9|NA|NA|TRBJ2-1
TGTGCCAGCAGCGTAGGAGGGCCGGGGTACAATGAGCAGTTCTTC
CASSVGGPGYNEQFF